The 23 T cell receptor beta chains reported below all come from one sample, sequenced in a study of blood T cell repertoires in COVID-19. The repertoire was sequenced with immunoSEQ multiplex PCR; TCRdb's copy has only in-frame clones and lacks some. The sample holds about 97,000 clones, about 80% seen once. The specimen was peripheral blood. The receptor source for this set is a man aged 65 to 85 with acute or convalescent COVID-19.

CDR3 loop: CASSQQPGQGYEQYF. The CDR3, as DNA: TGTGCCAGCAGCCAACAACCGGGACAGGGCTACGAGCAGTACTTC. The V and J genes are TRBV3-1 (or the pseudogene TRBV3-2) and TRBJ2-7; 9 bases are a match to TRBD1. This CDR3 region has 15 residues. Trimming took 2 bases from V and 3 from J; bases not matched to a gene: 5. Germline V gives CDR1 LGHDT, CDR2 YNNKEL (reference sequence).

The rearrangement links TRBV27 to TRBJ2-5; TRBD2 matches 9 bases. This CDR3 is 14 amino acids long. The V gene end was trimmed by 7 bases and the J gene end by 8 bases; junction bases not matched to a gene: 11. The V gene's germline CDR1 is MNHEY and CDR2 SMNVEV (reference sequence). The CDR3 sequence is CASKSSGTQPTQYF. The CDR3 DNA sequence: TGTGCCAGCAAATCTAGCGGGACCCAGCCTACCCAGTACTTC.

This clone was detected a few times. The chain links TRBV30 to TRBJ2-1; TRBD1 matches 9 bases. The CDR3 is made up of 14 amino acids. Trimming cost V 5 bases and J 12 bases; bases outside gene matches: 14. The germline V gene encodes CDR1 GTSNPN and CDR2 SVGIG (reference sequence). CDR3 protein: CAWDRQGGASWQFF. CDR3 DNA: TGTGCCTGGGACCGACAGGGGGGTGCGAGCTGGCAGTTCTTC.

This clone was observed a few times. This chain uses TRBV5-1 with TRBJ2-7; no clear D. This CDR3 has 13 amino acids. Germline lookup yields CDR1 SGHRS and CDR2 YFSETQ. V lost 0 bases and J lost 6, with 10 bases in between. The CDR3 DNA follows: TGCGCCAGCAGCTTGGTGGTAGAGTTCGAGCAGTACTTC. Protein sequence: CASSLVVEFEQYF.

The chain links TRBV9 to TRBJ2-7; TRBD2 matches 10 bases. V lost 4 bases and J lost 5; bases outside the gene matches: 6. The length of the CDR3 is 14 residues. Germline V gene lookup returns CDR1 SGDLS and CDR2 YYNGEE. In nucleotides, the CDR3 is TGTGCCAGCAGCCCCGGGACTAGCGATGACGAGCAGTACTTC. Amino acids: CASSPGTSDDEQYF.

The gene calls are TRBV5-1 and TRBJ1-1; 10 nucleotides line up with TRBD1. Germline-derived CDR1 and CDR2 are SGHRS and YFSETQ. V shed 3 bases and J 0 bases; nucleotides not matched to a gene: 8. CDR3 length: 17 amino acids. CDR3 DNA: TGCGCCAGCAGCTCATCCGGGACAGGGGATATGAACACTGAAGCTTTCTTT. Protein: CASSSSGTGDMNTEAFF.

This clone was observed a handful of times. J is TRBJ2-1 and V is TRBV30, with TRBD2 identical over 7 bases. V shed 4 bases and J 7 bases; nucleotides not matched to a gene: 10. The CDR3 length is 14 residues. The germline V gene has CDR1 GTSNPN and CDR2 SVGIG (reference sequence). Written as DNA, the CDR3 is TGTGCCTGGAATCATGGGGCGGGAGATAATGAGCAGTTCTTC. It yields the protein CAWNHGAGDNEQFF.

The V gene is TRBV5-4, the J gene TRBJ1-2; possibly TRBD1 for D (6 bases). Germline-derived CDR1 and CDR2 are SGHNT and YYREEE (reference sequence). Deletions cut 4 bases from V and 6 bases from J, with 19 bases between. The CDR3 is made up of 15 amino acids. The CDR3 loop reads CASSGGGTRRDGYTF. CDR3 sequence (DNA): TGTGCCAGCAGCGGGGGAGGGACACGGCGAGATGGCTACACCTTC.

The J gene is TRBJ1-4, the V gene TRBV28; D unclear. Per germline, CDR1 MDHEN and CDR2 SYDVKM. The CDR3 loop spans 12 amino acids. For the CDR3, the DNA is TGTGCTACGCGCTCCCCCAATGAAAAACTGTTTTTT. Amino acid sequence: CATRSPNEKLFF.

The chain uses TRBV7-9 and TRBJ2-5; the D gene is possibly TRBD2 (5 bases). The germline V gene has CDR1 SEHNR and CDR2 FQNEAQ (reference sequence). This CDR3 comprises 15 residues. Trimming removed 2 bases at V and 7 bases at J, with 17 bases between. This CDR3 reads CASSLTEGIARTQYF. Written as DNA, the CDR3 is TGTGCCAGCAGCTTAACCGAGGGTATAGCCAGGACCCAGTACTTC.

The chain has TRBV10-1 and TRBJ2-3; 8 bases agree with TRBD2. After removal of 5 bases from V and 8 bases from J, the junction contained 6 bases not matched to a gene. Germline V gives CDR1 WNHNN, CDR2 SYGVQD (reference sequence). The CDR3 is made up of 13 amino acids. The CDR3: CASSNWGLGTQYF. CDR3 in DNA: TGCGCCAGCAGTAACTGGGGACTAGGTACGCAGTATTTT.

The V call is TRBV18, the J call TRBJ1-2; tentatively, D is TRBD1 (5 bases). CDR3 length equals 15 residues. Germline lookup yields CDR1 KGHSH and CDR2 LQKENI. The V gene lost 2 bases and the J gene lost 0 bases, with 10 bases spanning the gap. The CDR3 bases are TGTGCCAGCTCACCAGTCGGGGGATCTAACTATGGCTACACCTTC. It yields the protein CASSPVGGSNYGYTF.

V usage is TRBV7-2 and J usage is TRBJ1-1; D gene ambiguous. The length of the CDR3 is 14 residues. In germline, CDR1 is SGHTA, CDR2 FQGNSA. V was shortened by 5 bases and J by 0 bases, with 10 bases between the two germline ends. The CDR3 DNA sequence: TGTGCCAGCAGCCCGGGAAACTTGAACACTGAAGCTTTCTTT. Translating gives CASSPGNLNTEAFF. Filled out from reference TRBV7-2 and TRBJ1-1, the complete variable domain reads GAGVSQSPSNKVTEKGKDVELRCDPISGHTALYWYRQSLGQGLEFLIYFQGNSAPDKSGLPSDRFSAERTGGSVSTLTIQRTQQEDSAVYLCASSPGNLNTEAFFGQGTRLTVV.

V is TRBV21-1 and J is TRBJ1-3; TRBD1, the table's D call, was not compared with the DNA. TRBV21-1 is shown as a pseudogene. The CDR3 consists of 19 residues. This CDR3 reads CASSKLGKGAPRAGNTIYF. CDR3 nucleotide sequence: TGTGCCAGCAGCAAATTAGGGAAGGGGGCGCCCAGGGCTGGAAACACCATATATTTT.

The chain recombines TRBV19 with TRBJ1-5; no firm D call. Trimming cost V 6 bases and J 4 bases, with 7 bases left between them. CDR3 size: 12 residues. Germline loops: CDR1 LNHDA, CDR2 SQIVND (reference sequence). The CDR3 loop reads CASRSGNQPQHF. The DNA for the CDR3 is TGTGCCAGTAGATCCGGGAATCAGCCCCAGCATTTT.

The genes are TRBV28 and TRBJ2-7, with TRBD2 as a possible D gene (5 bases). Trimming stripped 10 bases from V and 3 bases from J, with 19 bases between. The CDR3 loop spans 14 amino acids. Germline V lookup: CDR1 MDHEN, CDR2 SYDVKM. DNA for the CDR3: TGTGCCACCATCCCTGTAGCGCCAAACTACGAGCAGTACTTC. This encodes CATIPVAPNYEQYF.

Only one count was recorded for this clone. CDR3 amino acids: CASSITGFSYEQYF. The CDR3 bases are TGTGCCAGCAGCATCACGGGATTCTCCTACGAGCAGTACTTC. This sequence joins TRBV5-6 and TRBJ2-7; D is possibly TRBD2 (5 bases). There are 14 residues in the CDR3. CDR1 SGHDT and CDR2 YYEEEE come from the germline V gene. V lost 4 bases to trimming and J lost 0 bases, with 11 bases between them.

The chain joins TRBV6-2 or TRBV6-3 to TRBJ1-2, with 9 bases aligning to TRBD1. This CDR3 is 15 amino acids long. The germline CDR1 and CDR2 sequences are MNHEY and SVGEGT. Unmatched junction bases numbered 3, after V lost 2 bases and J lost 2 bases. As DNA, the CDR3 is TGTGCCAGCAGTTACGGTGGGACAGGGAACTATGGCTACACCTTC. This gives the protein CASSYGGTGNYGYTF.

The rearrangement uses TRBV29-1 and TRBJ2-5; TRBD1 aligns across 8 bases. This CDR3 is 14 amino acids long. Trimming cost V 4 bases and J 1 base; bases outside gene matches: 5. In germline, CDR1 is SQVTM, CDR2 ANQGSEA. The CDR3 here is CSVAGQGSQETQYF. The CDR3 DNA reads TGCAGCGTTGCAGGACAGGGAAGCCAAGAGACCCAGTACTTC.

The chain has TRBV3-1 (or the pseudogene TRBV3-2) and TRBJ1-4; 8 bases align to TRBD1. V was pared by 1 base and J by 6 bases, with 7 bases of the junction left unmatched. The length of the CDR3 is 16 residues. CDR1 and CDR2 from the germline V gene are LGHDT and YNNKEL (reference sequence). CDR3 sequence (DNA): TGTGCCAGCAGCCAAGGTCAGGGGGCGCGGGATGAAAAACTGTTTTTT. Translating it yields CASSQGQGARDEKLFF.

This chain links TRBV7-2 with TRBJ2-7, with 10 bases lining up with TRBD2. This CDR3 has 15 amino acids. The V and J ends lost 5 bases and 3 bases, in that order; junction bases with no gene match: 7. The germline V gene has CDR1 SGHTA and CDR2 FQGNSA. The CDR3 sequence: CASSRRTSGDYEQYF. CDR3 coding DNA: TGTGCCAGCAGCCGCCGGACTAGCGGAGACTACGAGCAGTACTTC.

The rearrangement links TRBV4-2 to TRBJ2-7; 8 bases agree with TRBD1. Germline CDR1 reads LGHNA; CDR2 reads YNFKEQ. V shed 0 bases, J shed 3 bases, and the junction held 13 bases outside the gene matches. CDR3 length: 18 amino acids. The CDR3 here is CASSQEFSGAGGFYEQYF. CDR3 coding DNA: TGTGCCAGCAGCCAAGAATTTTCAGGCGCAGGGGGCTTCTACGAGCAGTACTTC.

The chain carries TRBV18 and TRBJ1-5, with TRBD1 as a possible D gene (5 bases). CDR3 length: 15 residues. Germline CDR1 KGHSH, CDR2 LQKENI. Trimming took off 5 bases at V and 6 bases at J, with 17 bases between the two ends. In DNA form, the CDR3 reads TGTGCCAGCTCATTAGGGAGGGGCGCGGGTCAGCCCCAGCATTTT. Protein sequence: CASSLGRGAGQPQHF.